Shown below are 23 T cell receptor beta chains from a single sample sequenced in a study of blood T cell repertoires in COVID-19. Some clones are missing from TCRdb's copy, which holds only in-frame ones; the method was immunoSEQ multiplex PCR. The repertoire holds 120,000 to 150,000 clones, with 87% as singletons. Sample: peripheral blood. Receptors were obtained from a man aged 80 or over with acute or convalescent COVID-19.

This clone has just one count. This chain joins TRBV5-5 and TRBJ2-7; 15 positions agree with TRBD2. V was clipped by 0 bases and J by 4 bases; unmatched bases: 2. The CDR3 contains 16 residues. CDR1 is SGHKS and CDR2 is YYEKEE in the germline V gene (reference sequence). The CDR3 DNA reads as TGTGCCAGCAGCTTGGCCGGGACTAGCGGGGGGTACGAGCAGTACTTC. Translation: CASSLAGTSGGYEQYF.

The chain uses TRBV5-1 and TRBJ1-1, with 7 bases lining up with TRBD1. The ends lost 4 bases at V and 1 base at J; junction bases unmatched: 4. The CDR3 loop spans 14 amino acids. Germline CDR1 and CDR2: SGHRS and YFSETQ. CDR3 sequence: CASSPGTANTEAFF. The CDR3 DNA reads TGCGCCAGCAGCCCGGGGACAGCGAACACTGAAGCTTTCTTT. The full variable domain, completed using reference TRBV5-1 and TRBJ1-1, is KAGVTQTPRYLIKTRGQQVTLSCSPISGHRSVSWYQQTPGQGLQFLFEYFSETQRNKGNFPGRFSGRQFSNSRSEMNVSTLELGDSALYLCASSPGTANTEAFFGQGTRLTVV.

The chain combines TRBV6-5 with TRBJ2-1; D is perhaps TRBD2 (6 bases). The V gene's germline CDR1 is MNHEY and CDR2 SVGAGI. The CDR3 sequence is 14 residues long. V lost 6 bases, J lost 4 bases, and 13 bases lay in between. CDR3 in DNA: TGTGCCAGCAGGGGGGAGGTTCGGTACAATGAGCAGTTCTTC. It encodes CASRGEVRYNEQFF.

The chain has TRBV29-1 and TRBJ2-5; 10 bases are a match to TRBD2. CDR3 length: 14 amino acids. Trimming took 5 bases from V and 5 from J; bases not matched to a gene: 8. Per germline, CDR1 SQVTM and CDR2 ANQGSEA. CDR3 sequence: CSVWSGGDRETQYF. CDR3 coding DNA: TGCAGCGTTTGGAGCGGGGGGGACCGGGAGACCCAGTACTTC. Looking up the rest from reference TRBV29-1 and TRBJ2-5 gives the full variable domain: SAVISQKPSRDICQRGTSLTIQCQVDSQVTMMFWYRQQPGQSLTLIATANQGSEATYESGFVIDKFPISRPNLTFSTLTVSNMSPEDSSIYLCSVWSGGDRETQYFGPGTRLLVL.

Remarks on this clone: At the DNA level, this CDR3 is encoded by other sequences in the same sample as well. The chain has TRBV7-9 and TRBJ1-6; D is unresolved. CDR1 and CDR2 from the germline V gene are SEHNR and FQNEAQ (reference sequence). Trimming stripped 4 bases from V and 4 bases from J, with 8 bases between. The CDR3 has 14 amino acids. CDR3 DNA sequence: TGTGCCAGCAGCTCCGACACTTATAATTCACCCCTCCACTTT. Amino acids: CASSSDTYNSPLHF. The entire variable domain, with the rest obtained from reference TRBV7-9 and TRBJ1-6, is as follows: DTGVSQNPRHKITKRGQNVTFRCDPISEHNRLYWYRQTLGQGPEFLTYFQNEAQLEKSRLLSDRFSAERPKGSFSTLEIQRTEQGDSAMYLCASSSDTYNSPLHFGNGTRLTVT.

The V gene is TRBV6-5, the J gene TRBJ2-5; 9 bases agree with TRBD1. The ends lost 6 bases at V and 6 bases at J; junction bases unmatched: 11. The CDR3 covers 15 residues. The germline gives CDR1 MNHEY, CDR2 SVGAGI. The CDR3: CASSPGTGLGKTQYF. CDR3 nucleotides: TGTGCCAGCAGCCCCGGGACAGGGTTGGGAAAGACCCAGTACTTC.

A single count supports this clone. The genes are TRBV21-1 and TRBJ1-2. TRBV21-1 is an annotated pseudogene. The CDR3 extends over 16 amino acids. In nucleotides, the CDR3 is TGTGCCAGCAGCAAAGTGAGCGTTCTGACGGCCTATGGCTACACCTTC. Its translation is CASSKVSVLTAYGYTF.

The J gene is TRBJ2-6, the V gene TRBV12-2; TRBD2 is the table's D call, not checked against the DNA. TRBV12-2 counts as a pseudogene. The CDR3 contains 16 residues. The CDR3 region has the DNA TGTGCAAGTCGCTTAGACGAGGGTTCGGGGGCCAACGTCCTGACTTTC. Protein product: CASRLDEGSGANVLTF.

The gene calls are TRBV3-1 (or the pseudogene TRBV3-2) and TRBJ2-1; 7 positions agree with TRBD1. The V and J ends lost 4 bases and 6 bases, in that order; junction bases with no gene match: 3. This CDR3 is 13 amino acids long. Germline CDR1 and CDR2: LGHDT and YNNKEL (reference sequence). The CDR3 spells CASSPDRPNEQFF. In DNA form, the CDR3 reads TGTGCCAGCAGCCCGGACAGGCCCAATGAGCAGTTCTTC.

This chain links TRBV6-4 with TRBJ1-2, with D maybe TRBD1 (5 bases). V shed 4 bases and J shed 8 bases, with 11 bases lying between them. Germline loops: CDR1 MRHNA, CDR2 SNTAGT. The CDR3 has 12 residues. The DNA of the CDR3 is TGTGCCAGCAGTGGGGGCTTGGGCGGCTACACCTTC. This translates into CASSGGLGGYTF.

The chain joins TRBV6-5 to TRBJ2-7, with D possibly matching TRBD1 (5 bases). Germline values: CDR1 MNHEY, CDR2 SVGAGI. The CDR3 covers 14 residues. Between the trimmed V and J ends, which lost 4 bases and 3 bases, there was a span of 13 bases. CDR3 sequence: CASSLDRVNYEQYF. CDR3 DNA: TGTGCCAGCAGTTTAGACAGAGTAAACTACGAGCAGTACTTC.

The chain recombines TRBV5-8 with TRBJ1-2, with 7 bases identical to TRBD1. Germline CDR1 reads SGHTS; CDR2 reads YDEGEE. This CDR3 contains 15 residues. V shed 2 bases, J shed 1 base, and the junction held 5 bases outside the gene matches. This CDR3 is CASSFRQGLNYGYTF. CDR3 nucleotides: TGTGCCAGCAGCTTTCGACAGGGCCTTAACTATGGCTACACCTTC.

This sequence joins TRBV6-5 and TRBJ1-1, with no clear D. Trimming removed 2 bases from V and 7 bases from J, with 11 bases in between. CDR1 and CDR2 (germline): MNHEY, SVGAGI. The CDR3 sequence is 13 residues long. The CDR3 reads CASSYGGFGEAFF. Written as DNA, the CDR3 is TGTGCCAGCAGTTACGGAGGATTTGGTGAAGCTTTCTTT.

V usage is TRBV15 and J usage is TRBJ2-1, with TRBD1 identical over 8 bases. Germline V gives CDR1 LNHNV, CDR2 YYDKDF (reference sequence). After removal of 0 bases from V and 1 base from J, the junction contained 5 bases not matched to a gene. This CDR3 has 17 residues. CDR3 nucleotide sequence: TGTGCCACCAGCAGAGAATCCAGGGGGCGATCCTACAATGAGCAGTTCTTC. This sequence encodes CATSRESRGRSYNEQFF.

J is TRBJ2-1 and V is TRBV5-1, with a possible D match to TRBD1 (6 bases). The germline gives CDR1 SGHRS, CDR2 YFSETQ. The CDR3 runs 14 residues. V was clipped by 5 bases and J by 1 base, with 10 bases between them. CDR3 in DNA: TGCGCCAGCAGTTCTGACAGGTCCTACAATGAGCAGTTCTTC. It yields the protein CASSSDRSYNEQFF.

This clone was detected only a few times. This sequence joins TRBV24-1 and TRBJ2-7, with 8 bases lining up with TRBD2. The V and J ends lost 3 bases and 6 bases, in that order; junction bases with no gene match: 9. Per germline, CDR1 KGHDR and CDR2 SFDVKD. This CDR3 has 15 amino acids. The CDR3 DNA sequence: TGTGCCACCAGTGATCCCTCGGGGGGGGTAGGCGAGCAGTACTTC. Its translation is CATSDPSGGVGEQYF.

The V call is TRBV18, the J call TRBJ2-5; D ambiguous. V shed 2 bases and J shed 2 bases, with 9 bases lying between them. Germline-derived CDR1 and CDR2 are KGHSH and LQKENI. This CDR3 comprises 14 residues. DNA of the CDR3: TGTGCCAGCTCACCAATCCTAGATCAAGAGACCCAGTACTTC. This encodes CASSPILDQETQYF. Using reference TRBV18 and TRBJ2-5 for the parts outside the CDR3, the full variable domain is NAGVMQNPRHLVRRRGQEARLRCSPMKGHSHVYWYRQLPEEGLKFMVYLQKENIIDESGMPKERFSAEFPKEGPSILRIQQVVRGDSAAYFCASSPILDQETQYFGPGTRLLVL.

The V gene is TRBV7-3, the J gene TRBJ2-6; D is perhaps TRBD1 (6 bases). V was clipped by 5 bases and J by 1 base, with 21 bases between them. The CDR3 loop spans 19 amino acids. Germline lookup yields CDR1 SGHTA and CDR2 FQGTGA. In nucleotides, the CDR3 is TGTGCCAGCAGCCTTGGCGAGGGACACCGCGCTTCTGGGGCCAACGTCCTGACTTTC. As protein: CASSLGEGHRASGANVLTF.

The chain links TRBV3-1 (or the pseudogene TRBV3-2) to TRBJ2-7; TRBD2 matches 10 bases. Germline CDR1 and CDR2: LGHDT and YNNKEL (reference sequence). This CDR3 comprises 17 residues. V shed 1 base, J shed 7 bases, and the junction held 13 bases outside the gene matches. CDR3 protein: CASSQGSRVAGGWEQYF. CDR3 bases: TGTGCCAGCAGCCAAGGAAGTCGGGTAGCGGGAGGTTGGGAGCAGTACTTC.

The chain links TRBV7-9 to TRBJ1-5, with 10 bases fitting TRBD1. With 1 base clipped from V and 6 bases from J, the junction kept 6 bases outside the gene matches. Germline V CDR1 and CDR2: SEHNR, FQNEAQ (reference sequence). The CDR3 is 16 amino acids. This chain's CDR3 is CASSLGGTGDGQPQHF. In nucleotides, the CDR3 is TGTGCCAGCAGCTTAGGGGGGACAGGGGATGGTCAGCCCCAGCATTTT.

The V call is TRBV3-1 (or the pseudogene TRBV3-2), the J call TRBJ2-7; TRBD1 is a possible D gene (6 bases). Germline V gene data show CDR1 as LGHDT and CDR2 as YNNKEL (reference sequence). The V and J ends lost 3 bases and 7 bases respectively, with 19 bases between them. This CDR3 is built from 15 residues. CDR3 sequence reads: CASSQSATGHQEQYF. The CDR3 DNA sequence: TGTGCCAGCAGCCAGTCGGCGACAGGCCATCAAGAGCAGTACTTC.

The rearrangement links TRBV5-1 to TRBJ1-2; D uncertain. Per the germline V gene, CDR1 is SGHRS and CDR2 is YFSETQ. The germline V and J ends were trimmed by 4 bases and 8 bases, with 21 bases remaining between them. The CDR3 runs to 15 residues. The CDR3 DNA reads TGCGCCAGCAGCCCCGATACGGAGGAGGGCAGGGGCTACACCTTC. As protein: CASSPDTEEGRGYTF.

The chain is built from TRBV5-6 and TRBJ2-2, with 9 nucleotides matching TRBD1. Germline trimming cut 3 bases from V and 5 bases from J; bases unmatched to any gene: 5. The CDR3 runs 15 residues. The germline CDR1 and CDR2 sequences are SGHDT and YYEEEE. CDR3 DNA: TGTGCCAGCAGCTCGGGACAGGGTTGGACCGGGGAGCTGTTTTTT. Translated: CASSSGQGWTGELFF.